The 7 T cell receptor beta chains below were found in one sample sequenced in a study of CD8+ T cells in alopecia areata (dated by TCRdb to 2017 to 2018). The library came from the immunoSEQ multiplex PCR assay. To provide template for TCR sequencing, every sample had RNA extracted and reverse transcribed into cDNA. The clones in this table, taken by TCRdb from immuneACCESS, are in-frame only. Not every clone is retained; where verified, under half of the shortfall comes from an unresolved V gene, and the cause of the rest is unknown. This sample includes approximately 300,000 clones, and none of them was observed just once. The ten largest clonotypes hold 1.2% of the sample. Cells from mouse cutaneous lymph nodes were pooled, stained for CD4, CD8alpha, NKG2D, NKG2ACE and other markers, and then sorted on a BD Influx. The specimen sequenced was CD4+ T cells sorted from a lymph node. These receptor sequences come from a C3H/HeJ mouse with alopecia areata. The MHC haplotype carried by mice of this strain is H2-k.

The sample holds a few counts of this clone. A much larger clone differs by one base, so this may be a read error. Genes and germline are mouse. The CDR3 extends 4 residues past the end of the read, so its final part is completed from the germline J gene. The rearrangement joins TRBV14 to TRBJ1-2; a weak D match, TRBD1 (6 bases). Deletions cut 3 bases from V and 0 bases from J, with 9 bases between. Germline V gene data show CDR1 as SGHDT and CDR2 as FRDEAV. The CDR3 is made up of 14 amino acids. CDR3 residues: CASSSGTTNSDYTF. CDR3 bases read: TGTGCCAGCAGTTCCGGGACAACAAACTCC.

In the case of this clone: The gene names here belong to mouse. The CDR3 end falls 3 residues outside the read, so it is completed with the germline J gene. The V gene is TRBV1, the J gene TRBJ1-6, with 10 bases aligning to TRBD1. TRBJ1-6 is an ORF, with its function uncertain. CDR3 size: 17 residues. Trimming removed 0 bases from V and 4 bases from J; junction bases left unmatched: 3. The V gene's germline CDR1 is NSQYPW and CDR2 LRSPGD (reference sequence). Incomplete CDR3 DNA: TGCACCTGCAGTGCAGATCCGGGACAGGGGTATAATTCGCCC. It encodes CTCSADPGQGYNSP. The complete CDR3 protein is CTCSADPGQGYNSPLYF.

This clone was counted only a few times. Gene names denote mouse genes. The CDR3 end falls 4 residues outside the read, so it is completed with the germline J gene. The same CDR3 is also encoded by other DNA sequences in this sample. The chain couples TRBV5 to TRBJ2-3, with 8 positions matching TRBD1. The J segment lost 0 bases and the V segment lost 4 bases, leaving 3 bases of the junction unmatched. Looked up from germline, CDR1 is LGHNA and CDR2 is YNLKQL (reference sequence). This CDR3 is built from 15 residues. The chain's CDR3 is CASSPDRASAETLYF. The CDR3 bases that were read are TGTGCCAGCAGCCCGGACAGGGCTAGTGCAGAA.

This clone was counted a few times. Gene names are the mouse ones. Coverage ceases 3 residues before the CDR3 finishes, and the germline J gene fills in the end. The rearrangement joins TRBV29 to TRBJ1-6; D is possibly TRBD1 (5 bases). TRBJ1-6 is an ORF for which the function is uncertain. The CDR3 contains 14 residues. Looked up from germline, CDR1 is MSHET and CDR2 is SYDVDS. The ends were cut back, 4 bases at V and 7 bases at J, with 11 bases in the middle. Incomplete CDR3 DNA: TGTGCTAGCAGTTCTCAGGGTAGAAATTCGCCC. Protein: CASSSQGRNSP. The full CDR3 reads CASSSQGRNSPLYF.

About this clone: Mouse gene names apply. The read comes to an end 4 residues before the CDR3 does, leaving the germline J gene to fill in the end. The chain couples TRBV12-1 to TRBJ2-4, with D possibly TRBD1 on 5 matching bases. The CDR3 consists of 15 residues. V was clipped by 0 bases and J by 2 bases, with 11 bases between them. Germline assignment: CDR1 SGHSN and CDR2 HYEKVE. Partial CDR3 DNA: TGTGCCAGCTCTCTCGAGGGCAGGGCTCAAAAC. As protein: CASSLEGRAQN. The CDR3 as a whole reads CASSLEGRAQNTLYF.

As for this clone: Gene names are mouse gene names. The read terminates 4 residues before the CDR3 end, so the remaining end is supplied by the germline J gene. V usage is TRBV13-3 and J usage is TRBJ2-7; perhaps TRBD1 as D (5 bases). The CDR3 is 12 amino acids. The V gene's germline CDR1 is NNHDY and CDR2 SYVADS. The CDR3 is CASSVRRDEQYF. CDR3 bases read: TGTGCCAGCAGTGTCCGCAGGGAT.

As regards this clone: The gene names here belong to mouse. The read terminates 4 residues ahead of where the CDR3 ends, so the germline J gene completes it. Other nucleotide sequences from this sample produce the same CDR3. V gene TRBV13-1 combines with J gene TRBJ2-5; TRBD2 agrees at 10 bases. The CDR3 runs to 16 residues. The germline V gene has CDR1 NSHNY and CDR2 SYGAGN. The V gene end was trimmed by 2 bases and the J gene end by 0 bases; junction bases not matched to a gene: 3. The CDR3 sequence is CASSEGLGDNQDTQYF. Incomplete CDR3 DNA: TGTGCCAGCAGTGAAGGACTGGGGGATAACCAAGAC.